A single sample gave rise to the 8 T cell receptor beta chains below, sequenced in a study of technical replicates of blood from several donors. Sequencing used immunoSEQ multiplex PCR; TCRdb keeps in-frame clones, though not all of them. The repertoire consists of about 44,000 clones, with around 97% occurring once and the leading ten covering 0.35% to 0.4%. Sequenced material: T cells isolated from PBMCs. These receptors originate from a human donor in good health.

The chain couples TRBV6-5 to TRBJ1-1; D is unclear. Trimming removed 0 bases from V and 11 bases from J, with 13 bases in between. CDR1 and CDR2 from the germline V gene are MNHEY and SVGAGI. This CDR3 comprises 13 residues. CDR3 sequence reads: CASSYSMAPEAFF. CDR3 nucleotide sequence: TGTGCCAGCAGTTACTCGATGGCCCCGGAGGCTTTCTTT.

The chain uses TRBV6-5 and TRBJ1-2; D perhaps matches TRBD1 (5 bases). V was pared by 5 bases and J by 7 bases, with 17 bases between. Germline CDR1 MNHEY, CDR2 SVGAGI. The CDR3 runs to 14 residues. CDR3 coding DNA: TGTGCCAGCAGTCTTGACAGCCCTGGGGTTGGCTACACCTTC. The encoded protein is CASSLDSPGVGYTF.

The chain carries TRBV28 and TRBJ2-7, with 7 bases lining up with TRBD2. V lost 7 bases to trimming and J lost 3 bases; unmatched junction nucleotides: 12. CDR3 size: 15 residues. Germline CDR1 and CDR2: MDHEN and SYDVKM. The CDR3 DNA sequence: TGTGCCAGCACCACAACGAGGGAGGGATTCTACGAGCAGTACTTC. It yields the protein CASTTTREGFYEQYF.

The V call is TRBV10-3, the J call TRBJ1-1; D uncertain. V lost 6 bases and J 6 bases, leaving 38 bases between the germline ends. The CDR3 spans 21 residues. CDR1 and CDR2 from the germline V gene are ENHRY and SYGVKD. The CDR3 here is CAIREPTALLRHEGKESEAFF. The CDR3, as DNA: TGTGCCATCAGAGAGCCTACAGCCTTACTTAGACACGAAGGTAAAGAATCTGAAGCTTTCTTT.

The gene calls are TRBV5-1 and TRBJ2-7; D perhaps matches TRBD2 (5 bases). CDR1 is SGHRS, CDR2 YFSETQ, per germline. The CDR3 totals 12 residues. V lost 4 bases, J lost 4 bases, and 9 bases lay in between. The chain's CDR3 is CASSLRGYEQYF. The CDR3 nucleotides are TGCGCCAGCAGCCTCCGGGGATACGAGCAGTACTTC.

CDR3 loop: CASSPKGQGYGYTF. The CDR3 nucleotides read TGTGCCAGTAGTCCCAAGGGACAGGGCTATGGCTACACCTTC. The rearrangement links TRBV19 to TRBJ1-2, with 9 bases lining up with TRBD1. Germline V gives CDR1 LNHDA, CDR2 SQIVND (reference sequence). CDR3 length: 14 amino acids. The ends lost 5 bases at V and 4 bases at J; junction bases unmatched: 5.

V usage is TRBV5-1 and J usage is TRBJ1-3; 7 nucleotides agree with TRBD1. There are 19 residues in the CDR3. The germline V gene encodes CDR1 SGHRS and CDR2 YFSETQ. The ends lost 0 bases at V and 2 bases at J; junction bases unmatched: 14. The CDR3 is CASSLADRETMEPGNTIYF. CDR3 in DNA: TGCGCCAGCAGCTTGGCCGACAGGGAAACCATGGAACCTGGAAACACCATATATTTT.

This chain joins TRBV7-2 and TRBJ2-1; 8 bases are shared with TRBD2. V was clipped by 3 bases and J by 4 bases; unmatched bases: 5. The CDR3 consists of 15 residues. Looked up from germline, CDR1 is SGHTA and CDR2 is FQGNSA. The CDR3 DNA sequence: TGTGCCAGCAGCTTGGGGCCTAGCGGGTACAATGAGCAGTTCTTC. Protein sequence: CASSLGPSGYNEQFF.